This TCR beta chain was obtained from a study of CD8 T cells in ankylosing spondylitis (dated by TCRdb to about 2017). Study-level background: T cell receptor beta repertoires were profiled in healthy donors and ankylosing spondylitis patients so that disease-linked TCR variants could be found. The whole study cohort included 108 healthy donors and 20 to 30 ankylosing spondylitis patients. Samples of peripheral blood were taken, and for ankylosing spondylitis patients, synovial fluid was collected as well.

This clonotype was counted only a few times. No cognate antigen has been identified for it. Per-base quality was not reported, and no clone a single base away is much larger than it. Broader findings and caveats from the paper: Blood from ankylosing spondylitis patients appeared to be characterized by a TCR beta motif composed of several highly homologous amino acid variants. A CD8+ phenotype was shown by the disease-linked clones, which were found at relatively low frequencies in peripheral blood. Some motif variants were previously reported in synovial fluid and blood of reactive arthritis patients, suggesting common disease-initiation mechanisms. The disease-linked clones were reported to be significantly enriched in matched synovial fluid samples from ankylosing spondylitis patients.

A distance of 18 bases separates the germline ends of V and J, which lose 6 bases and 0 bases respectively. CDR1 and CDR2 (DFQATT, SNEGSKA) derive from the germline V gene (reference sequence). Measured from the cysteine to the phenylalanine, the CDR3 is 15 residues long. The only DNA kept is the CDR3, 45 bases in frame from the first base. The instrument given in TCRdb is Illumina HiSeq 2500. Quantitative 5'-RACE with molecular barcodes was used to prepare TCR beta libraries. In the paper's pipeline: To identify disease-linked TCR variants, a new computational method was used, one built on a probabilistic model of VDJ rearrangement. TCRdb reworked the public reads: Q25 trimming with fastp, MiXCR clone assembly, productive beta chains retained. Entries are consolidated by CDR3 protein sequence, retaining the most common genes and DNA. These V and J calls derive from TCRdb rather than the authors' analysis. The sample data list 250,000 or so distinct CDR3 sequences, and approximately 24% of these were observed just once. Clones ranked in the top ten supply more than 0.6% of the sample.

Sequenced sample: blood, either unsorted or a sorted T cell fraction (not recorded which). The receptor comes from a male donor with ankylosing spondylitis or in good health (not recorded which). The rearrangement joined TRBV20-1 to TRBJ2-7; a tentative D match to TRBD2 spans 7 bases. The DNA is TGCAGTGCCAACTCCCCGGGGGGCGTCTCCTACGAGCAGTACTTC. This codes for CSANSPGGVSYEQYF.